This TCR beta chain was recovered during a study of T cell responses to AZD1222 COVID-19 vaccine. Study summary: Investigators merged groups given second doses at roughly 4 or roughly 12 weeks.

Germline lookup yields CDR1 MNHEY and CDR2 SVGAGI. This CDR3 region has 15 residues. V gave up 7 bases and J gave up 1 base, with 16 bases separating them. Assay: immunoSEQ multiplex PCR; the TCRdb copy retains only in-frame clones and omits some. This table holds roughly 120,000 clones, 85% to 90% found once. A remark on this clone: What it binds is not known.

The study, taken as a whole, reports: Seropositive AZD1222 recipients at baseline numbered only 6 or 7. An increase in Spike-specific TCR breadth and depth was observed after two AZD1222 doses.

This chain links TRBV6-5 with TRBJ1-1, with D uncertain. This receptor was obtained from an adult in good health. Sequences were derived from peripheral blood, sampled on day 0 of AZD1222 vaccination. CDR3 amino acids: CASTLPGRSNTEAFF. The CDR3 nucleotides read TGTGCCAGCACGCTACCCGGACGGTCGAACACTGAAGCTTTCTTT.